This T cell receptor (beta chain) was sequenced for a study of cytomegalovirus exposure and HLA in healthy donors. Comment on this clone: Since a much larger clone is just one base distant, this may be a read error. This CDR3 is also generated by other DNA sequences in the sample.

The germline gives CDR1 MRHNA, CDR2 SNTAGT. V lost 6 bases, J lost 0 bases, and 2 bases stayed unmatched. This CDR3 region has 15 residues. Clones were sequenced by immunoSEQ multiplex PCR, and TCRdb holds only the in-frame ones, with some missing. The repertoire has approximately 270,000 clones, 80% to 90% of them found once; the top ten carry around 1%. The clonotype comes from a woman under 30 in good health and CMV-seronegative. This chain uses TRBV6-4 with TRBJ2-3; the match to TRBD2 covers 11 bases. Material for sequencing was PBMCs. CDR3 nucleotide sequence: TGTGCCAGCAGCCGGACTAGCGGGAGCACAGATACGCAGTATTTT. This translates into CASSRTSGSTDTQYF.